This T cell receptor (beta chain) was identified in a study of cytomegalovirus exposure and HLA in healthy donors. Whole-study context: The study placed around 80% of its 398 genotyped donors in the Caucasian-associated ancestry cluster. Study-level findings and limits: It was reportedly the case that the classifier diagnosed cytomegalovirus status with high specificity and sensitivity. V- and J-gene trimming of TCR beta was linked (in a later analysis) to a missense DCLRE1C variant.

With regard to this clone: What it binds is unknown.

The PCR was carried out with 60 Vbeta primers and 13 Jbeta primers. Generated by immunoSEQ multiplex PCR, the TCRdb table keeps only in-frame clones and is missing some. The sample records some 220,000 clones, approximately 80% being singletons. Germline V lookup: CDR1 SGHTA, CDR2 FQGNSA. This CDR3 has 14 residues. V gave up 5 bases and J gave up 8 bases, with 15 bases separating them. Donors had nominal health at sampling but likely had unrecorded immune exposures. The rearrangement links TRBV7-2 to TRBJ1-4; the D gene is possibly TRBD1 (5 bases). This TCR derives from a woman between 40 and 55 years old in good health and CMV-seronegative. The source material was PBMCs. The CDR3 reads CASSHDSNGEKLFF. The CDR3, as DNA: TGTGCCAGCAGCCACGACAGCAATGGAGAAAAACTGTTTTTT. The full variable domain, rest sourced from reference TRBV7-2 and TRBJ1-4, is GAGVSQSPSNKVTEKGKDVELRCDPISGHTALYWYRQSLGQGLEFLIYFQGNSAPDKSGLPSDRFSAERTGGSVSTLTIQRTQQEDSAVYLCASSHDSNGEKLFFGSGTQLSVL.